This T cell receptor (beta chain) is drawn from a study of blood T cells in healthy people across ages. The germline V and J ends were trimmed by 0 bases and 3 bases, with 14 bases remaining between them. CDR1 and CDR2 from the germline V gene are LGHNA and YSLEER. CDR3 size: 16 residues. Together with a sample-barcoded 5' primer, a J-beta primer mix was included in a second PCR lasting roughly 6 to 12 cycles. One entry per CDR3 protein results from TCRdb running MiXCR on the 5' RACE reads. The sample holds roughly 900,000 distinct CDR3 sequences, roughly 48% seen once. The receptor was isolated from a man in his thirties or forties in good health. The chain recombines TRBV4-3 with TRBJ1-2; D perhaps matches TRBD1 (5 bases). Sequencing was carried out using blood. CDR3 region: CASSQEGVTDHYGYTF. CDR3 nucleotide sequence: TGCGCCAGCAGCCAAGAGGGCGTGACAGATCACTATGGCTACACCTTC.